Below, 5 T cell receptor beta chains from the same sample are listed, as sequenced in a study of control samples from healthy donors and cancer patients. Produced via immunoSEQ multiplex PCR; TCRdb's table is partial and in-frame only. The data show about 120,000 clones, with roughly nine tenths seen just once and approximately 37% held by the top ten. Input material: blood. The receptor source for this set is a middle-aged man in good health.

The V gene is TRBV2, the J gene TRBJ1-2; D unclear. V lost 6 bases to trimming and J lost 6 bases, with 11 bases between them. Germline CDR1 and CDR2: SNHLY and FYNNEI. The length of the CDR3 is 12 residues. CDR3 sequence (DNA): TGTGCCAGCAGAGAGCTTGGGCATGGCTACACCTTC. Its protein is CASRELGHGYTF.

The J gene is TRBJ1-5, the V gene TRBV4-1; D may be TRBD1 (5 bases). The germline V gene encodes CDR1 MGHRA and CDR2 YSYEKL. The CDR3 has 18 amino acids. V was trimmed by 4 bases and J by 2 bases, leaving 21 bases between them. The CDR3 DNA sequence: TGCGCCAGCAGCCGAATAATTGGAGGGACTCGGCGCAATCAGCCCCAGCATTTT. Protein: CASSRIIGGTRRNQPQHF.

The sample holds one count of this clone. V is TRBV6-6 and J is TRBJ2-3; 9 positions agree with TRBD2. Germline V gene data show CDR1 as MNHNY and CDR2 as SVGAGI (reference sequence). The CDR3 is made up of 16 amino acids. V gave up 2 bases and J gave up 7 bases; unmatched junction bases: 10. The CDR3 loop is CASSYPPWRGGNTQYF. In DNA, the CDR3 is TGTGCCAGCAGTTACCCCCCTTGGCGGGGGGGCAATACGCAGTATTTT.

V is TRBV18 and J is TRBJ1-1, with D possibly matching TRBD1 (5 bases). CDR3 length equals 13 residues. Looked up from germline, CDR1 is KGHSH and CDR2 is LQKENI. V lost 3 bases, J lost 5 bases, and 10 bases lay in between. CDR3 coding DNA: TGTGCCAGCTCACCCCAGGGAATTACTGAAGCTTTCTTT. Translation gives CASSPQGITEAFF.

This clone was recorded only once. The chain has TRBV5-8 and TRBJ1-1; D remains unclear. V was cut by 1 base and J by 11 bases, with 12 bases left in between. The V gene's germline CDR1 is SGHTS and CDR2 YDEGEE. The CDR3 contains 12 residues. The DNA for the CDR3 is TGTGCCAGCAGCTTGTATGGTCGTAGGGCTTTCTTT. Translating gives CASSLYGRRAFF.